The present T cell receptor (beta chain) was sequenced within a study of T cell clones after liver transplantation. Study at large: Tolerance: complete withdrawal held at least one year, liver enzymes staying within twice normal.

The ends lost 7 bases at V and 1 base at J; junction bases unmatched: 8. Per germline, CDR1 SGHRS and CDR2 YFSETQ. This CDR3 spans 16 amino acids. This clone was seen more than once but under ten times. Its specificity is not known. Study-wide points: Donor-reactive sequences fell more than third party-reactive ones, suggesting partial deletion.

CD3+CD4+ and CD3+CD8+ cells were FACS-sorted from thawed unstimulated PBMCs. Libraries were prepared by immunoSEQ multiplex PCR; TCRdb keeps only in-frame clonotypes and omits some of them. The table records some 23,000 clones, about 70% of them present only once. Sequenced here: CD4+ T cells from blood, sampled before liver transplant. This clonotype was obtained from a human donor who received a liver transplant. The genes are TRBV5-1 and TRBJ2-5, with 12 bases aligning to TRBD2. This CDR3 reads CASGTSGGNFQETQYF. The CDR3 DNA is TGCGCCAGCGGCACTAGCGGGGGGAACTTCCAAGAGACCCAGTACTTC. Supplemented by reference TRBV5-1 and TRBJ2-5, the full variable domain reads KAGVTQTPRYLIKTRGQQVTLSCSPISGHRSVSWYQQTPGQGLQFLFEYFSETQRNKGNFPGRFSGRQFSNSRSEMNVSTLELGDSALYLCASGTSGGNFQETQYFGPGTRLLVL.